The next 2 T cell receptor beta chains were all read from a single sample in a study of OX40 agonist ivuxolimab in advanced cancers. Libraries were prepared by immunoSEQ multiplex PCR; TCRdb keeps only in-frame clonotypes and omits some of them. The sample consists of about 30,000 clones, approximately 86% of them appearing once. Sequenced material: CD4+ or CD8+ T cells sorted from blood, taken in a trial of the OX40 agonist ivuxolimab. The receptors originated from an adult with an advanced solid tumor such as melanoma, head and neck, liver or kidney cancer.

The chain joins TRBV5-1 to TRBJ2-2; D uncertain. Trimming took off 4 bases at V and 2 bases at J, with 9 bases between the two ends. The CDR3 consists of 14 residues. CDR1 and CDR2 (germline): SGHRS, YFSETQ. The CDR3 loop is CASSRAENTGELFF. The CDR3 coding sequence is TGCGCCAGCAGCAGGGCAGAAAACACCGGGGAGCTGTTTTTT.

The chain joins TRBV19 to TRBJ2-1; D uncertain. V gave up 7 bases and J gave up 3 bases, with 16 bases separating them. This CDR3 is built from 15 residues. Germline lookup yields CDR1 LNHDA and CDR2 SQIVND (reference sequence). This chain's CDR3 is CASTQAGYGYNEQFF. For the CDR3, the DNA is TGTGCCAGTACTCAAGCCGGGTATGGCTACAATGAGCAGTTCTTC.